The clone carrying this T cell receptor (beta chain) was recorded at least ten times. Its antigen is undetermined. Sequence at one end of the junction differs from germline and may be a read error. This entry is derived from a study of T cell repertoires in cytomegalovirus infection. Background on the study: Public TCR beta signatures marked donors with CMV infection and the matching HLA. Points from the study as a whole: Using cumulative public TCR beta family frequency, the authors identified those who carried CMV together with the relevant HLA.

TCRdb re-called the reads with MiXCR, one entry per CDR3 protein. This sample yields fewer than 850,000 distinct CDR3 sequences, of which roughly 28% are seen a single time; around 14% belongs to the top ten. The CDR3 length is 15 residues. Germline CDR1 SGHVS, CDR2 FQNEAQ. The TCR sequence derives from a human donor in good health (CMV status not recorded). Some clones in this sample may be carry-over from other donors' samples. The rearrangement joins TRBV7-8 to TRBJ2-1; a weak D match, TRBD1 (5 bases). Material: cultured CD8+ T cells from PBMCs, obtained from culture after CMV antigen stimulation. The CDR3 protein is CASSPLDRSGNEQFF. For the CDR3, the DNA is TGTGCCAGCAGCCCATTAGACAGATCTGGCAATGAACAGTTCTTC. Full variable domain (rest looked up from reference TRBV7-8 and TRBJ2-1): GAGVSQSPRYKVAKRGQDVALRCDPISGHVSLFWYQQALGQGPEFLTYFQNEAQLDKSGLPSDRFFAERPEGSVSTLKIQRTQQEDSAVYLCASSPLDRSGNEQFFGPGTRLTVL.